This entry lists 11 T cell receptor beta chains sequenced from one sample in a study of cytomegalovirus exposure and HLA in healthy donors. Both 60 Vbeta primers and 13 Jbeta primers went into the PCR. Measured with immunoSEQ multiplex PCR; TCRdb has only the in-frame clones, and not every one. Of 150,000 to 200,000 clones listed, roughly three quarters are singletons. The sequenced material came from PBMCs. All receptors come from a woman in her forties or fifties in good health and CMV-seronegative.

This clone has only a few counts. The rearrangement uses TRBV11-1 and TRBJ1-1; 10 bases match TRBD1. V lost 3 bases and J lost 5; bases outside the gene matches: 9. CDR3 length: 16 residues. Germline CDR1 reads SGHAT; CDR2 reads FQDESV (reference sequence). CDR3 bases: TGTGCCAGCAGCTTGGGGACAGGGGCGGGAAGGACTGAAGCTTTCTTT. Its protein product is CASSLGTGAGRTEAFF. Full variable domain (remainder filled in from reference TRBV11-1 and TRBJ1-1): EAEVAQSPRYKITEKSQAVAFWCDPISGHATLYWYRQILGQGPELLVQFQDESVVDDSQLPKDRFSAERLKGVDSTLKIQPAELGDSAMYLCASSLGTGAGRTEAFFGQGTRLTVV.

The chain combines TRBV28 with TRBJ1-6; a possible D gene is TRBD1 (6 bases). This CDR3 is built from 16 residues. Per the germline V gene, CDR1 is MDHEN and CDR2 is SYDVKM. V was pared by 6 bases and J by 8 bases, with 20 bases between. The DNA of the CDR3 is TGTGCCAGCAGACATACTACCGGGACACAATATTCACCCCTCCACTTT. The encoded protein is CASRHTTGTQYSPLHF.

The chain couples TRBV6-1 to TRBJ1-5; no firm D call. The V gene's germline CDR1 is MNHNS and CDR2 SASEGT. This CDR3 has 15 amino acids. The germline V and J ends were trimmed by 3 bases and 4 bases, with 13 bases remaining between them. CDR3 DNA sequence: TGTGCCAGCAGTGAGGGGTGGGGAGGGAATCAGCCCCAGCATTTT. It yields the protein CASSEGWGGNQPQHF.

The rearrangement uses TRBV7-9 and TRBJ2-3, with 7 bases lining up with TRBD1. Losses at the gene ends were 0 bases for V and 2 bases for J; bases not matched to a gene: 8. This CDR3 is built from 17 residues. CDR1 and CDR2 (germline): SEHNR, FQNEAQ (reference sequence). The CDR3 DNA follows: TGTGCCAGCAGCTTAGCAGGTTCGGGACAGCCCACAGATACGCAGTATTTT. Protein: CASSLAGSGQPTDTQYF.

This clone was observed a few times. The rearrangement links TRBV5-6 to TRBJ2-3, with TRBD1 identical over 7 bases. The CDR3 has 16 residues. V shed 0 bases, J shed 6 bases, and the junction held 10 bases outside the gene matches. In germline, CDR1 is SGHDT, CDR2 YYEEEE. This chain's CDR3 is CASSLETGPAHDTQYF. CDR3 DNA sequence: TGTGCCAGCAGCTTGGAGACAGGGCCCGCACACGATACGCAGTATTTT. Variable domain in full (rest from reference TRBV5-6 and TRBJ2-3): DAGVTQSPTHLIKTRGQQVTLRCSPKSGHDTVSWYQQALGQGPQFIFQYYEEEERQRGNFPDRFSGHQFPNYSSELNVNALLLGDSALYLCASSLETGPAHDTQYFGPGTRLTVL.

The J gene is TRBJ1-4, the V gene TRBV30; maybe TRBD1 (6 bases). V was cut by 5 bases and J by 4 bases, with 17 bases left in between. This CDR3 contains 15 residues. CDR1 and CDR2 from the germline V gene are GTSNPN and SVGIG (reference sequence). The CDR3 sequence is CAWRREGHYNEKLFF. CDR3 DNA: TGTGCCTGGCGAAGGGAGGGACACTATAATGAAAAACTGTTTTTT.

The rearrangement uses TRBV27 and TRBJ1-5; unclear D gene. Germline CDR1 reads MNHEY; CDR2 reads SMNVEV (reference sequence). The V gene lost 6 bases and the J gene lost 4 bases, with 10 bases spanning the gap. This CDR3 has 13 amino acids. The DNA of the CDR3 is TGTGCCAGCAGACGTACAGATAATCAGCCCCAGCATTTT. It codes for CASRRTDNQPQHF.

The genes are TRBV30 and TRBJ1-3; a possible D gene is TRBD1 (6 bases). The V end was cut by 0 bases, the J end by 8 bases, with 11 bases between. The CDR3 is 13 residues long. CDR1 and CDR2 (germline): GTSNPN, SVGIG (reference sequence). The CDR3 DNA reads as TGTGCCTGGAGTGTAGGGGGGGCGGACACCATATATTTT. Its translation is CAWSVGGADTIYF. Supplemented by reference TRBV30 and TRBJ1-3, the full variable domain reads SQTIHQWPATLVQPVGSPLSLECTVEGTSNPNLYWYRQAAGRGLQLLFYSVGIGQISSEVPQNLSASRPQDRQFILSSKKLLLSDSGFYLCAWSVGGADTIYFGEGSWLTVV.

V and J are TRBV4-1 and TRBJ1-4; D remains ambiguous. Germline loops: CDR1 MGHRA, CDR2 YSYEKL. V was shortened by 4 bases and J by 0 bases, with 9 bases between the two germline ends. This CDR3 has 15 amino acids. CDR3 region: CASSPNGATNEKLFF. CDR3 sequence (DNA): TGCGCCAGCAGCCCGAACGGTGCAACTAATGAAAAACTGTTTTTT.

The rearrangement links TRBV6-6 to TRBJ1-1, with TRBD1 identical over 8 bases. The CDR3 totals 13 residues. Germline-derived CDR1 and CDR2 are MNHNY and SVGAGI (reference sequence). V trimming: 6 bases; J trimming: 3 bases; junction bases outside the gene matches: 3. The DNA for the CDR3 is TGTGCCAGCAGCGGACAGGGATACACTGAAGCTTTCTTT. It translates to CASSGQGYTEAFF.

The V call is TRBV4-1, the J call TRBJ2-6, with D uncertain. Germline CDR1 and CDR2: MGHRA and YSYEKL. The CDR3 is 15 amino acids. With 8 bases removed from V and 4 bases from J, the gap between germline ends came to 15 bases. CDR3 nucleotides: TGCGCCAGCGAGGTCGTTCCCTCGGGGGCCAACGTCCTGACTTTC. Amino acid sequence: CASEVVPSGANVLTF.